This is a list of T cell receptor beta chains from one sample in a study of blood T cell repertoires in COVID-19. Some clones are missing from TCRdb's copy, which holds only in-frame ones; the method was immunoSEQ multiplex PCR. The data show 200,000 to 250,000 clones, just over 85% seen once. The sequencing sample was made of PBMCs or T cells enriched from blood (not recorded which). These receptors were obtained from a woman aged 45-65 years with acute COVID-19. The CDR3 runs from the conserved cysteine through the conserved F or W. Each record gives: D gene, J gene, clone size, V gene, CDR3 DNA, CDR3 protein. A D gene is named only where the DNA matches it firmly. Size is omitted from some rows. Given values are once, few, many or a class for expanded clones.

d_call: TRBD1
j_call: TRBJ2-7
clone_size: once
v_call: TRBV3-1/TRBV3-2
cdr3_nt: TGTGCCAGCAGCCAGGGACAGCTCATCTACGAGCAGTACTTC
cdr3_aa: CASSQGQLIYEQYF

d_call: TRBD2
j_call: TRBJ2-7
clone_size: once
v_call: TRBV4-1
cdr3_nt: TGCGCCAGCAGCCCACGGACTAGCGGTACCTACGAGCAGTACTTC
cdr3_aa: CASSPRTSGTYEQYF

d_call: -
j_call: TRBJ2-7
clone_size: -
v_call: TRBV6-2/TRBV6-3
cdr3_nt: TGTGCCAGCAGTTATCAGTGGGGGGGCCGTTACGAGCAGTACTTC
cdr3_aa: CASSYQWGGRYEQYF

d_call: -
j_call: TRBJ2-4
clone_size: -
v_call: TRBV5-4
cdr3_nt: TGTGCCAGCAGCTTGGGGCAAGCCAAAAACATTCAGTACTTC
cdr3_aa: CASSLGQAKNIQYF

d_call: -
j_call: TRBJ2-1
clone_size: -
v_call: TRBV28
cdr3_nt: TGTGCCAGCAGTTTAGTGGGAGGCTACAATGAGCAGTTCTTC
cdr3_aa: CASSLVGGYNEQFF

d_call: TRBD2
j_call: TRBJ2-3
clone_size: -
v_call: TRBV27
cdr3_nt: TGTGCCAGCAGGGGGCTAGCGGGAGTGCGCACAGATACGCAGTATTTT
cdr3_aa: CASRGLAGVRTDTQYF

d_call: TRBD2
j_call: TRBJ2-7
clone_size: -
v_call: TRBV28
cdr3_nt: TGTGCCAGCAGTTCCGGGACTAGCGGGATGATAACCTACGAGCAGTACTTC
cdr3_aa: CASSSGTSGMITYEQYF

d_call: -
j_call: TRBJ2-6
clone_size: -
v_call: TRBV6-4
cdr3_nt: TGTGCCAGCAGTGACTCCAGCTCTGGGGCCAACGTCCTGACTTTC
cdr3_aa: CASSDSSSGANVLTF

d_call: -
j_call: TRBJ2-2
clone_size: -
v_call: TRBV11-2
cdr3_nt: TGTGCCAGCAGCTTAGTAGTGGGGCGCGGCACCGGGGAGCTGTTTTTT
cdr3_aa: CASSLVVGRGTGELFF

d_call: TRBD2
j_call: TRBJ2-1
clone_size: -
v_call: TRBV7-3
cdr3_nt: TGTGCCAGCAGCTCGGGACTAGCGGCAGAGAATGAGCAGTTCTTC
cdr3_aa: CASSSGLAAENEQFF

d_call: -
j_call: TRBJ2-7
clone_size: few
v_call: TRBV7-6
cdr3_nt: TGTGCCAGCAGCTTAGCGGGAGTCTCCTACGAGCAGTACTTC
cdr3_aa: CASSLAGVSYEQYF

d_call: TRBD2
j_call: TRBJ2-1
clone_size: many
v_call: TRBV5-1
cdr3_nt: TGCGCCAGCAGCCTCGGGACTAGCGTCTACAATGAGCAGTTCTTC
cdr3_aa: CASSLGTSVYNEQFF

d_call: -
j_call: TRBJ2-1
clone_size: -
v_call: TRBV9
cdr3_nt: TGTGCCAGCAGCGTAGGGGTCTCGGGGTACAATGAGCAGTTCTTC
cdr3_aa: CASSVGVSGYNEQFF

d_call: TRBD1
j_call: TRBJ1-4
clone_size: -
v_call: TRBV27
cdr3_nt: TGTGCCAGCAGTCCCGGGACAGGGGATGAAAAACTGTTTTTT
cdr3_aa: CASSPGTGDEKLFF

d_call: TRBD1
j_call: TRBJ2-7
clone_size: -
v_call: TRBV10-3
cdr3_nt: TGTGCCATCAGTGAGCCTCCGGGACAGGGCTCCTACGAGCAGTACTTC
cdr3_aa: CAISEPPGQGSYEQYF

d_call: -
j_call: TRBJ1-2
clone_size: -
v_call: TRBV24-1
cdr3_nt: TGTGCCACCAGTGATCCCCAGCGAGCTAACTATGGCTACACCTTC
cdr3_aa: CATSDPQRANYGYTF

d_call: -
j_call: TRBJ2-7
clone_size: -
v_call: TRBV19
cdr3_nt: TGTGCCAGTAGTATAGGCCCCTTGGGCCTCTACGAGCAGTACTTC
cdr3_aa: CASSIGPLGLYEQYF

d_call: -
j_call: TRBJ1-1
clone_size: -
v_call: TRBV28
cdr3_nt: TGTGCCAGCAGCTTCCCTGGGGCCCAAAACACTGAAGCTTTCTTT
cdr3_aa: CASSFPGAQNTEAFF

d_call: -
j_call: TRBJ2-7
clone_size: few
v_call: TRBV15
cdr3_nt: TGTGCCACCAGCAGAGATAGCCAAGGCGAGCAGTACTTC
cdr3_aa: CATSRDSQGEQYF

d_call: TRBD1
j_call: TRBJ1-2
clone_size: -
v_call: TRBV7-3
cdr3_nt: TGTGCCAGCAGCCTACAGGGGGCCTATGGCTACACCTTC
cdr3_aa: CASSLQGAYGYTF

d_call: TRBD2
j_call: TRBJ2-1
clone_size: -
v_call: TRBV15
cdr3_nt: TGTGCCACCAGCAAACAACTTAGCGGGAGGATCGTCAATGAGCAGTTCTTC
cdr3_aa: CATSKQLSGRIVNEQFF

d_call: -
j_call: TRBJ2-1
clone_size: -
v_call: TRBV20-1
cdr3_nt: TGCAGTGCTAGTCGCGGGGACGCCTACAATGAGCAGTTCTTC
cdr3_aa: CSASRGDAYNEQFF

d_call: -
j_call: TRBJ2-5
clone_size: -
v_call: TRBV10-3
cdr3_nt: TGTGCCATCAGTGGACTAGAGGAGACCCAGTACTTC
cdr3_aa: CAISGLEETQYF

d_call: -
j_call: TRBJ2-7
clone_size: -
v_call: TRBV20-1
cdr3_nt: TGCAGTGCTAGTGTCGCTAGCAGTCAATACGAGCAGTACTTC
cdr3_aa: CSASVASSQYEQYF

d_call: -
j_call: TRBJ1-2
clone_size: -
v_call: TRBV11-2
cdr3_nt: TGTGCCAGCAGCTTGGGGGCGGAGGGCTACACCTTC
cdr3_aa: CASSLGAEGYTF

d_call: TRBD2
j_call: TRBJ2-1
clone_size: -
v_call: TRBV25-1
cdr3_nt: TGTGCCAGCAGTGAATATCTGGCTAGCGGGTACAATGAGCAGTTCTTC
cdr3_aa: CASSEYLASGYNEQFF

d_call: -
j_call: TRBJ1-2
clone_size: -
v_call: TRBV5-1
cdr3_nt: TGCGCCAGCAGCACTACAGGGTCCAGCTATGGCTACACCTTC
cdr3_aa: CASSTTGSSYGYTF

d_call: -
j_call: TRBJ2-1
clone_size: -
v_call: TRBV2
cdr3_nt: TGTGCCAGCAGTGAACAGGGAAGTCCCTACAATGAGCAGTTCTTC
cdr3_aa: CASSEQGSPYNEQFF

d_call: -
j_call: TRBJ1-1
clone_size: -
v_call: TRBV11-2
cdr3_nt: TGTGCCAGCAGCCCGACGGGTTACACTGAAGCTTTCTTT
cdr3_aa: CASSPTGYTEAFF

d_call: TRBD1
j_call: TRBJ2-7
clone_size: -
v_call: TRBV15
cdr3_nt: TGTGCCACCAGCAGCCGGGACAGCTCCTACGAGCAGTACTTC
cdr3_aa: CATSSRDSSYEQYF

d_call: -
j_call: TRBJ2-1
clone_size: -
v_call: TRBV7-8
cdr3_nt: TGTGCCAGCAGCTTAGCGGCTAGTCACTACAATGAGCAGTTCTTC
cdr3_aa: CASSLAASHYNEQFF